The present T cell receptor (beta chain) was sequenced within a study of blood T cell repertoires in COVID-19. Study details: Samples taken during acute and convalescent COVID-19 were collected in the United States, Italy and Spain. PBMCs, B-cell-depleted T cells, or T cells were the source of the cDNA or gDNA that made up the material.

Germline assignment: CDR1 SGHDN and CDR2 FVKESK. The CDR3 is 17 residues long. Trimming stripped 0 bases from V and 1 base from J, with 16 bases between. A single count supports this clone. As originally analysed: Cell counts per sample came from amplifying reference gene primers. Sequencing used immunoSEQ multiplex PCR; TCRdb keeps in-frame clones, though not all of them. V and J calls and clone size are copied from that table; D and trimming were computed from the DNA. This sample has 130,000 to 150,000 clones, with around 80% found just once. This receptor was obtained from a human donor in a cohort sampled during active COVID-19. This chain connects TRBV14 to TRBJ2-7; weak D call: TRBD1 (6 bases). Sequencing was performed on peripheral blood. This CDR3 is CASSQERYRAGSYEQYF. In nucleotides, the CDR3 is TGTGCCAGCAGCCAAGAGCGCTACAGGGCGGGTTCCTACGAGCAGTACTTC.